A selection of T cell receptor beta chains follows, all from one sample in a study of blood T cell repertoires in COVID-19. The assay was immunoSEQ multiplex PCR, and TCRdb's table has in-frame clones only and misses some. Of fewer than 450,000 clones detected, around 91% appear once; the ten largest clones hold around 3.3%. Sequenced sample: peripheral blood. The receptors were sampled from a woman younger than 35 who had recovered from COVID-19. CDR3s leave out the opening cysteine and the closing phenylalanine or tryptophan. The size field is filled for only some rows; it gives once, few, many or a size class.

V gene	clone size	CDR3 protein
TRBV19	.	ASSAGLASYNEQF
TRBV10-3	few	AISDPAGGPSGELF
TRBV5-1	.	ASSLPADTQY
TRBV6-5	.	ASSPHHQDTEAF
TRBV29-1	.	SVDSLAGGDNEQF
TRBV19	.	ATSQGGQQNYGYT
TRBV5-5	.	ASSPWGRDRSDTQY
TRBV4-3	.	ASSQDGLGGTGELF
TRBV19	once	ASSIAGTGGITEAF
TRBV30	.	AWGKVSGGITGYT
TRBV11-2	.	ASSLARTGGTDTQY
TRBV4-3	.	ASSQEVAGDTQY
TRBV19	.	ASSILNDRQGFMNTEAF
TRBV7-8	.	ASSEEVVGRNYGYT
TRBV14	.	ASGQGPREQF
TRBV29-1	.	SVIIPGRAGTDTQY
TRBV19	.	ASSIATGHNNEQF
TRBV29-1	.	SVDIIPGTSGSSYNEQF
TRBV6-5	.	ATLRTADTEAF
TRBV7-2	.	ASSLGRTAGYT
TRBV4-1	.	ASSQESGGANVLT
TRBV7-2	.	ASSSVSGGNTIY